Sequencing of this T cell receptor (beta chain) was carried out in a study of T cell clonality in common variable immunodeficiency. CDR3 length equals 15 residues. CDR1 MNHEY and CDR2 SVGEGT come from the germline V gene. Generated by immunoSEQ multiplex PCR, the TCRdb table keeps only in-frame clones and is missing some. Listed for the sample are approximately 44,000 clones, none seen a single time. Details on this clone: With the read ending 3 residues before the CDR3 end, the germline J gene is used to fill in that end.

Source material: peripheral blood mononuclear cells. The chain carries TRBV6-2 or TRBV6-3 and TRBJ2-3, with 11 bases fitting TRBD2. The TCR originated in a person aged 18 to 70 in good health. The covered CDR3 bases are TGTGCCAGCAGCAGAACTAGCGGGAGCCTGGGGACG. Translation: CASSRTSGSLGT. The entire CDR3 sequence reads CASSRTSGSLGTQYF.